Below, 7 T cell receptor beta chains from the same sample are listed, as sequenced in a study of OX40 agonist ivuxolimab in advanced cancers. The library was produced with the immunoSEQ multiplex PCR assay. Here the immuneACCESS table is served through TCRdb, limited to in-frame sequences with V and J called. Missing clones are a known gap in these copies; in checked studies unresolved V genes cover under half, and the rest lacks a known reason. This sample has about 100,000 clones in its table, and over 75% of those were observed once. The top ten constitute 0.25% to 0.35% of the sample. This specimen was CD4+ or CD8+ T cells sorted from blood, taken in a trial of the OX40 agonist ivuxolimab. The receptors originated from an adult with an advanced solid tumor such as melanoma, head and neck, liver or kidney cancer.

The V and J genes are TRBV27 and TRBJ2-7; 7 bases are shared with TRBD2. Per germline, CDR1 MNHEY and CDR2 SMNVEV (reference sequence). The trim removed 6 bases at V and 2 bases at J, leaving 13 bases unmatched. This CDR3 region has 16 residues. CDR3 region: CASSDGRRGGAYEQYF. The CDR3 DNA reads as TGTGCCAGCAGCGATGGACGGAGGGGAGGGGCCTACGAGCAGTACTTC.

The V call is TRBV5-6, the J call TRBJ1-1, with 8 nucleotides matching TRBD1. V was clipped by 2 bases and J by 1 base; unmatched bases: 7. The germline CDR1 and CDR2 sequences are SGHDT and YYEEEE. The CDR3 covers 16 residues. CDR3 DNA sequence: TGTGCCAGCAGCTTTCCACCGGGGACAGGGAACACTGAAGCTTTCTTT. Translation: CASSFPPGTGNTEAFF.

The chain joins TRBV19 to TRBJ1-2; D is possibly TRBD1 (5 bases). The CDR3 length is 14 residues. Germline lookup yields CDR1 LNHDA and CDR2 SQIVND (reference sequence). Trimming shortened V by 5 bases and J by 4 bases, and 14 bases separated the two germline ends. The CDR3 DNA reads as TGTGCCAGTAGTCTCCTGGGACCCTTCTATGGCTACACCTTC. Protein: CASSLLGPFYGYTF. Complete variable domain (other parts from reference TRBV19 and TRBJ1-2): DGGITQSPKYLFRKEGQNVTLSCEQNLNHDAMYWYRQDPGQGLRLIYYSQIVNDFQKGDIAEGYSVSREKKESFPLTVTSAQKNPTAFYLCASSLLGPFYGYTFGSGTRLTVV.

This clone was detected once. The chain uses TRBV7-9 and TRBJ1-6, with 9 bases aligning to TRBD1. Germline CDR1 and CDR2: SEHNR and FQNEAQ (reference sequence). The CDR3 runs to 14 residues. V lost 3 bases to trimming and J lost 9 bases; unmatched junction nucleotides: 3. This CDR3 reads CASSFGQGSSPLHF. The DNA for the CDR3 is TGTGCCAGCAGCTTCGGACAGGGGAGTTCACCCCTCCACTTT.

This clone has only one observation. V and J are TRBV19 and TRBJ2-6; D possibly corresponds to TRBD1 (6 bases). The CDR3 consists of 14 residues. Between the trimmed V and J ends, which lost 3 bases and 4 bases, there was a span of 7 bases. The germline V gene encodes CDR1 LNHDA and CDR2 SQIVND (reference sequence). This CDR3 is CASSMGQGANVLTF. The CDR3 DNA reads as TGTGCCAGTAGTATGGGACAAGGGGCCAACGTCCTGACTTTC.

This chain joins TRBV5-1 and TRBJ2-2, with TRBD1 matching over 7 bases. Per germline, CDR1 SGHRS and CDR2 YFSETQ. With V trimmed by 2 bases and J by 0 bases, 4 bases remained unmatched. This CDR3 comprises 16 residues. For the CDR3, the DNA is TGCGCCAGCAGCTTAAGACAGGGAACGAACACCGGGGAGCTGTTTTTT. Protein sequence: CASSLRQGTNTGELFF.

The chain has TRBV19 and TRBJ2-2, with D possibly matching TRBD2 (5 bases). The V and J ends lost 4 bases and 4 bases respectively, with 7 bases between them. Germline CDR1 and CDR2: LNHDA and SQIVND (reference sequence). CDR3 length: 13 amino acids. The CDR3 region has the DNA TGTGCCAGTAGTACCCGGGGCACCGGGGAGCTGTTTTTT. Translating gives CASSTRGTGELFF.